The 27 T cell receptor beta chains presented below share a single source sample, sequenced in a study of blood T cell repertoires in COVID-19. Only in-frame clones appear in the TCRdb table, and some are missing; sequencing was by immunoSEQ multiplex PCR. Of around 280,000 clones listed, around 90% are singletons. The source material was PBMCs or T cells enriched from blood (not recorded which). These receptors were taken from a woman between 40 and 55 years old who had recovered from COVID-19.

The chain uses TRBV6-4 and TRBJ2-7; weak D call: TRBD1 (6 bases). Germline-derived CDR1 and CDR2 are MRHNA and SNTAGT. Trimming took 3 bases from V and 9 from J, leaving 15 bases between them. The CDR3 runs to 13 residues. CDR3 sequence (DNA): TGTGCCAGCAGTGAGCACACAGGGTTGGCGCAGTACTTC. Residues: CASSEHTGLAQYF.

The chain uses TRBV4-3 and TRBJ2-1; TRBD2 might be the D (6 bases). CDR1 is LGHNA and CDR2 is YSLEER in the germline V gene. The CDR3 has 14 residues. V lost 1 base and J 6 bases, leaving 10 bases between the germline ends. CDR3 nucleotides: TGCGCCAGCAGCCAAGGGAGGGCGGTCAATGAGCAGTTCTTC. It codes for CASSQGRAVNEQFF.

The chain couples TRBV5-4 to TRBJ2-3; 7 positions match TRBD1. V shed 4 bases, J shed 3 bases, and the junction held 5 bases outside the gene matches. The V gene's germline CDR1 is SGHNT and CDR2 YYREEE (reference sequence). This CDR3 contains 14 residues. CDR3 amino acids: CASSEGQRTDTQYF. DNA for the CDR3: TGTGCCAGCAGCGAGGGACAGAGGACAGATACGCAGTATTTT. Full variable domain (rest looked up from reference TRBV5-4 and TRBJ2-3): ETGVTQSPTHLIKTRGQQVTLRCSSQSGHNTVSWYQQALGQGPQFIFQYYREEENGRGNFPPRFSGLQFPNYSSELNVNALELDDSALYLCASSEGQRTDTQYFGPGTRLTVL.

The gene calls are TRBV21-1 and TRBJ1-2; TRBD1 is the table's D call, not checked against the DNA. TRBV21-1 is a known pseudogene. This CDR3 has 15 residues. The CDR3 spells CASSKGQEDTFGYTF. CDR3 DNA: TGTGCCAGCAGCAAGGGACAGGAGGATACGTTTGGCTACACCTTC.

In DNA, the CDR3 is TGCGCCAGCAGCCAAAACCGGGACAACGTAAATTGGACCTTC. Protein product: CASSQNRDNVNWTF. This sequence joins TRBV4-1 and TRBJ1-2; D is perhaps TRBD1 (6 bases). Trimming stripped 2 bases from V and 14 bases from J, with 21 bases between. The length of the CDR3 is 14 residues. The V gene's germline CDR1 is MGHRA and CDR2 YSYEKL.

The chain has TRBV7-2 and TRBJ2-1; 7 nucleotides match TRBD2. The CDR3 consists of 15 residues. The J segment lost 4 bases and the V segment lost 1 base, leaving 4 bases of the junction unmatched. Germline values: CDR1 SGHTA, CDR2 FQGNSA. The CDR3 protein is CASSLEASGYNEQFF. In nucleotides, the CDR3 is TGTGCCAGCAGCTTAGAGGCTAGCGGATACAATGAGCAGTTCTTC.

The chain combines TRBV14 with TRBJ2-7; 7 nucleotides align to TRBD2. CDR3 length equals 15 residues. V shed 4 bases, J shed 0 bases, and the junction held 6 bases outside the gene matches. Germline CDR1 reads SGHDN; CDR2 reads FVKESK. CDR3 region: CASSPGASGSYEQYF. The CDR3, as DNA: TGTGCCAGCAGCCCTGGGGCTAGCGGCTCCTACGAGCAGTACTTC.

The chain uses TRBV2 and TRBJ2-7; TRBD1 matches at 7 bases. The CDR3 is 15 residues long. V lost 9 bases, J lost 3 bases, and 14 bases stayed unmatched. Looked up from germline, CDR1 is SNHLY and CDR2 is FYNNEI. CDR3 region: CASGDAVTGFYEQYF. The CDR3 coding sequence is TGTGCCAGTGGAGACGCTGTGACAGGGTTCTACGAGCAGTACTTC. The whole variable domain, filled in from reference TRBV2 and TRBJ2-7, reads EPEVTQTPSHQVTQMGQEVILRCVPISNHLYFYWYRQILGQKVEFLVSFYNNEISEKSEIFDDQFSVERPDGSNFTLKIRSTKLEDSAMYFCASGDAVTGFYEQYFGPGTRLTVT.

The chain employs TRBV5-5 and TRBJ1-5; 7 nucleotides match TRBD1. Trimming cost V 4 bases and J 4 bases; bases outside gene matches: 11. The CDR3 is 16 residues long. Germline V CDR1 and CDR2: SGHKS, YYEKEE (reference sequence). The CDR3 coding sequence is TGTGCCAGCAGCCGAAAAACCGGGACAGAAAATCAGCCCCAGCATTTT. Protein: CASSRKTGTENQPQHF.

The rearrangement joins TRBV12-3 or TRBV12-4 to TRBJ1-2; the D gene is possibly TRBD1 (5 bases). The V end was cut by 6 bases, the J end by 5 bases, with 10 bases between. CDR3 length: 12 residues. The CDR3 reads CASRIQGYGYTF. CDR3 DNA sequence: TGTGCCAGCAGGATCCAGGGTTATGGCTACACCTTC.

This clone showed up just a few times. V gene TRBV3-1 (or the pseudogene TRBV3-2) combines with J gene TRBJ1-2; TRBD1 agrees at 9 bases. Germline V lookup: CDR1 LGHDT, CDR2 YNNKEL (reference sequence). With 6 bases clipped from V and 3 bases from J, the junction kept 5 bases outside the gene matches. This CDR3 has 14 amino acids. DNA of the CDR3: TGTGCCAGCAGAGGGACAGGGAGCGACTATGGCTACACCTTC. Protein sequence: CASRGTGSDYGYTF.

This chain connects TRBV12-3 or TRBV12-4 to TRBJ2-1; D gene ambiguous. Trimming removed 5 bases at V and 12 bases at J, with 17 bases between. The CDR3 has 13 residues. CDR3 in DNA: TGTGCCAGCAGTCAATCCTTTAAGAGTGGGCAGTTCTTC. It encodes CASSQSFKSGQFF.

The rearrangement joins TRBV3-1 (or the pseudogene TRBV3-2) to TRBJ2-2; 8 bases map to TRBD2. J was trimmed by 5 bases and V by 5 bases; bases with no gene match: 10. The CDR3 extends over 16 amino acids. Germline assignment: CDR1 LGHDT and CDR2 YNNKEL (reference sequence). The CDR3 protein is CASSYWPGGRTGELFF. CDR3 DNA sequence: TGTGCCAGCAGCTATTGGCCGGGAGGGCGGACCGGGGAGCTGTTTTTT.

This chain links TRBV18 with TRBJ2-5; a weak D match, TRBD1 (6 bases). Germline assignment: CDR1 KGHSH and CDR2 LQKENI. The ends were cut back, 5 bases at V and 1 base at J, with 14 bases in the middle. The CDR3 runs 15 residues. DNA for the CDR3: TGTGCCAGCTCAGCAGGGGAAGGGGCCCAAGAGACCCAGTACTTC. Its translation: CASSAGEGAQETQYF.

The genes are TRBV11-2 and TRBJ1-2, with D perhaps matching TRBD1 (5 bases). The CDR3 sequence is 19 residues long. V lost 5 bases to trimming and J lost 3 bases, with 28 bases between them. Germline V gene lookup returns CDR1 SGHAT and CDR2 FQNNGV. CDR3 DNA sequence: TGTGCCAGCAGCCTGAAAGGTAGGGGCCGGACCCCCTACGACTATGGCTACACCTTC. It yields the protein CASSLKGRGRTPYDYGYTF.

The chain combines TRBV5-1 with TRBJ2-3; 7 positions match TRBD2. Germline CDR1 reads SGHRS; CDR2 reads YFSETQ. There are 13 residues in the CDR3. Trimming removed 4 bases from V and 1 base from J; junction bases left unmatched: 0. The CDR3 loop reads CASSGGGTDTQYF. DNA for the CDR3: TGCGCCAGCAGCGGGGGGGGCACAGATACGCAGTATTTT.

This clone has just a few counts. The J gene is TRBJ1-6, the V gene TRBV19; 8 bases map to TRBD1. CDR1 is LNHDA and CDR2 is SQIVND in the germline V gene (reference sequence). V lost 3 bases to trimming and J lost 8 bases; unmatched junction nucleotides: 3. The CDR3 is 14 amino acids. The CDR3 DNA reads TGTGCCAGTAGTATTTCGGGACAGGATTCACCCCTCCACTTT. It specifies CASSISGQDSPLHF.

Here the CDR3 DNA reads TGCGCCAGCAGCACAGGGGGCGCGGACTATGGCTACACCTTC. Protein: CASSTGGADYGYTF. The chain is built from TRBV5-1 and TRBJ1-2, with 9 positions matching TRBD1. CDR3 size: 14 residues. J was trimmed by 3 bases and V by 4 bases; bases with no gene match: 4. CDR1 is SGHRS and CDR2 is YFSETQ in the germline V gene.

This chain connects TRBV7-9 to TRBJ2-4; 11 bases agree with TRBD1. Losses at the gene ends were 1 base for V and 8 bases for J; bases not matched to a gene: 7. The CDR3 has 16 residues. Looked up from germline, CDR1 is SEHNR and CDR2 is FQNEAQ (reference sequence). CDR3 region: CASSLDRTGGSDIQYF. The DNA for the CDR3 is TGTGCCAGCAGCTTAGATCGGACAGGGGGCTCGGACATTCAGTACTTC. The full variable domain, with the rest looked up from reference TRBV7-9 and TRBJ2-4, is DTGVSQNPRHKITKRGQNVTFRCDPISEHNRLYWYRQTLGQGPEFLTYFQNEAQLEKSRLLSDRFSAERPKGSFSTLEIQRTEQGDSAMYLCASSLDRTGGSDIQYFGAGTRLSVL.

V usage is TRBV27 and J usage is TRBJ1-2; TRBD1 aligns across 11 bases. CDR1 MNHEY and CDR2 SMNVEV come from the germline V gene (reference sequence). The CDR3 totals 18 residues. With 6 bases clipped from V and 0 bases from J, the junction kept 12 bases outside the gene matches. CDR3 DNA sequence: TGTGCCAGCAGACCCACGGGGACAGGGGGGCCCACTAACTATGGCTACACCTTC. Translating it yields CASRPTGTGGPTNYGYTF.

The CDR3: CASIPIRADLAGEPTYNEQFF. For the CDR3, the DNA is TGTGCCAGCATACCCATAAGGGCGGACCTAGCGGGGGAGCCCACCTACAATGAGCAGTTCTTC. This chain joins TRBV14 and TRBJ2-1, with TRBD2 matching 10 bases. Germline V gene sequence: CDR1 SGHDN, CDR2 FVKESK. This CDR3 is 21 amino acids long. Trimming took 7 bases from V and 2 from J; bases not matched to a gene: 23.

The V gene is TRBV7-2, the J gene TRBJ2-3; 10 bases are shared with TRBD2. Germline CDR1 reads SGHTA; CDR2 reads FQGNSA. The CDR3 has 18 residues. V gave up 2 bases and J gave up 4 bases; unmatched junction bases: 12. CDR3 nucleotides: TGTGCCAGCAGCTTATTTGGGCTAGCGGGAGTTAGCGCAGATACGCAGTATTTT. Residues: CASSLFGLAGVSADTQYF.

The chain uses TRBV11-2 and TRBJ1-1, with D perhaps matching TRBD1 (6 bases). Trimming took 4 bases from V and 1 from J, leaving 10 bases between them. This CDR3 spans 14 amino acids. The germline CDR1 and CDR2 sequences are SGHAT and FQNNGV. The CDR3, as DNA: TGTGCCAGCAGCTCGGGCAGGGGGAACACTGAAGCTTTCTTT. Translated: CASSSGRGNTEAFF. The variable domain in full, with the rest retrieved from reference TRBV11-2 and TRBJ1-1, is EAGVAQSPRYKIIEKRQSVAFWCNPISGHATLYWYQQILGQGPKLLIQFQNNGVVDDSQLPKDRFSAERLKGVDSTLKIQPAKLEDSAVYLCASSSGRGNTEAFFGQGTRLTVV.

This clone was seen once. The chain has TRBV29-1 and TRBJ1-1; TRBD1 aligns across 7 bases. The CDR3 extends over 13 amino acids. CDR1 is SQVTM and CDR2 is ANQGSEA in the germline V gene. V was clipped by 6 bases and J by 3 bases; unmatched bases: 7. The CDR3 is CSVAGTADTEAFF. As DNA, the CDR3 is TGCAGCGTGGCCGGGACAGCGGACACTGAAGCTTTCTTT. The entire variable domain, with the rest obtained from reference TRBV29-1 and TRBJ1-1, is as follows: SAVISQKPSRDICQRGTSLTIQCQVDSQVTMMFWYRQQPGQSLTLIATANQGSEATYESGFVIDKFPISRPNLTFSTLTVSNMSPEDSSIYLCSVAGTADTEAFFGQGTRLTVV.

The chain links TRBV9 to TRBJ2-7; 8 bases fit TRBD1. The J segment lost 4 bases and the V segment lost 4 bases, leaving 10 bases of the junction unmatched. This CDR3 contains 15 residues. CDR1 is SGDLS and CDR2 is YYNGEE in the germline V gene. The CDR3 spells CASSTAGTGLYEQYF. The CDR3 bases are TGTGCCAGCAGCACCGCCGGGACAGGCCTATACGAGCAGTACTTC. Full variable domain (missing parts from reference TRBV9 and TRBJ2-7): DSGVTQTPKHLITATGQRVTLRCSPRSGDLSVYWYQQSLDQGLQFLIQYYNGEERAKGNILERFSAQQFPDLHSELNLSSLELGDSALYFCASSTAGTGLYEQYFGPGTRLTVT.

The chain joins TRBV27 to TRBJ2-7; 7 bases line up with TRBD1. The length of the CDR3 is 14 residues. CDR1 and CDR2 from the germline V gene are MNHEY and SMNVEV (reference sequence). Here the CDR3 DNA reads TGTGCAACGAAGGGGACAGTAAGCTCCTACGAGCAGTACTTC. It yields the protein CATKGTVSSYEQYF.

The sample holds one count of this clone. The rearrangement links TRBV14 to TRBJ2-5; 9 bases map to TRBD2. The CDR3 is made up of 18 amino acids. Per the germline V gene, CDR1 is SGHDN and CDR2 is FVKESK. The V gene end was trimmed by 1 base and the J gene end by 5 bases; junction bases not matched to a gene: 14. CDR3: CASSQVVAGASRRETQYF. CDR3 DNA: TGTGCCAGCAGCCAAGTAGTAGCGGGAGCTTCACGCAGGGAGACCCAGTACTTC.